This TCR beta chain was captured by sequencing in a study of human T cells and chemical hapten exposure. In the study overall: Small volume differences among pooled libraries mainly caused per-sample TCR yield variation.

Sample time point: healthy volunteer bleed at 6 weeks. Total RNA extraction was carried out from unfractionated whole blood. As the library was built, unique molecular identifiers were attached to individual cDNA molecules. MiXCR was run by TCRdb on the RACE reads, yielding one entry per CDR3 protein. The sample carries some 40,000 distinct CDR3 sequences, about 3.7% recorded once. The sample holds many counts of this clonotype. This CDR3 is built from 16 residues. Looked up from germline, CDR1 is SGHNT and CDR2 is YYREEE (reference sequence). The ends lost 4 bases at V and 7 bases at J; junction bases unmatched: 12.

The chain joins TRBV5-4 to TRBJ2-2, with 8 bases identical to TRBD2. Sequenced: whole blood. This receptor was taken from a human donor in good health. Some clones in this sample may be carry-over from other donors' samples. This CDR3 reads CASSPKTAGVGGELFF. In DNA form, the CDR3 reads TGTGCCAGCAGCCCGAAAACAGCGGGAGTAGGCGGGGAGCTGTTTTTT.